This is a list of T cell receptor beta chains from one sample in a study of control samples from healthy donors and cancer patients. Profiling relied on immunoSEQ multiplex PCR, and the TCRdb table lists in-frame clones only, not all of them. Of roughly 90,000 clones listed, roughly four fifths are singletons. The source material was blood. The receptor source for this set is a woman in her fifties or sixties in good health. CDR3s include the opening cysteine and the closing phenylalanine or tryptophan. The D gene is left open where the match is weak. Expanded clones are given a class, and other clones once, few, many or no size at all.

abundance: .
j_gene: TRBJ2-1
d_gene: .
v_gene: TRBV9
CDR3aa: CASSVESRDTQYRDPYNEQFF
CDR3nt: TGTGCCAGCAGCGTAGAGTCCCGGGACACACAATACCGGGACCCGTACAATGAGCAGTTCTTC

abundance: .
j_gene: TRBJ2-7
d_gene: TRBD2
v_gene: TRBV28
CDR3aa: CASKRGSPYEQYF
CDR3nt: TGTGCCAGCAAGCGGGGATCGCCCTACGAGCAGTACTTC

abundance: .
j_gene: TRBJ2-7
d_gene: TRBD2
v_gene: TRBV28
CDR3aa: CASKTGGPAEQYF
CDR3nt: TGTGCCAGCAAGACGGGAGGCCCCGCGGAGCAGTACTTC

abundance: .
j_gene: TRBJ2-7
d_gene: TRBD2
v_gene: TRBV7-9
CDR3aa: CATREVTYEQYF
CDR3nt: TGTGCCACGCGGGAGGTCACCTACGAGCAGTACTTC

abundance: .
j_gene: TRBJ1-5
d_gene: .
v_gene: TRBV12-3/TRBV12-4
CDR3aa: CASSPARNQPQHF
CDR3nt: TGTGCCAGCAGTCCAGCACGAAATCAGCCCCAGCATTTT

abundance: .
j_gene: TRBJ2-1
d_gene: TRBD2
v_gene: TRBV7-9
CDR3aa: CASSLQGTSGYNEQFF
CDR3nt: TGTGCCAGCAGCTTACAAGGGACTAGCGGTTACAATGAGCAGTTCTTC

abundance: .
j_gene: TRBJ1-1
d_gene: TRBD1
v_gene: TRBV19
CDR3aa: CASSPYPGQGTEAFF
CDR3nt: TGTGCCAGTAGTCCGTATCCGGGACAGGGAACTGAAGCTTTCTTT

abundance: few
j_gene: TRBJ1-1
d_gene: .
v_gene: TRBV12-3/TRBV12-4
CDR3aa: CASSSAGKTEAFF
CDR3nt: TGTGCCAGCAGTTCCGCCGGAAAGACAGAAGCTTTCTTT

abundance: .
j_gene: TRBJ2-7
d_gene: .
v_gene: TRBV27
CDR3aa: CASSFSIRQAPYEQYF
CDR3nt: TGTGCCAGCAGTTTCTCAATTCGACAGGCCCCATACGAGCAGTACTTC

abundance: .
j_gene: TRBJ1-4
d_gene: .
v_gene: TRBV27
CDR3aa: CASSSPGRINEKLFF
CDR3nt: TGTGCCAGCAGTTCCCCGGGACGGATTAATGAAAAACTGTTTTTT

abundance: .
j_gene: TRBJ1-2
d_gene: .
v_gene: TRBV6-5
CDR3aa: CASTPGGKVYGYTF
CDR3nt: TGTGCCAGCACCCCGGGAGGGAAGGTTTATGGCTACACCTTC

abundance: .
j_gene: TRBJ2-4
d_gene: .
v_gene: TRBV19
CDR3aa: CASNQVGEKNIQYF
CDR3nt: TGTGCCAGTAACCAGGTGGGAGAAAAAAACATTCAGTACTTC

abundance: .
j_gene: TRBJ1-3
d_gene: .
v_gene: TRBV28
CDR3aa: CASSPQGTGNTIYF
CDR3nt: TGTGCCAGCAGTCCACAGGGTACTGGAAACACCATATATTTT

abundance: .
j_gene: TRBJ1-3
d_gene: .
v_gene: TRBV11-2
CDR3aa: CASSPGLLLRNTIYF
CDR3nt: TGTGCCAGCAGCCCAGGACTACTACTTCGAAACACCATATATTTT

abundance: .
j_gene: TRBJ1-1
d_gene: .
v_gene: TRBV6-6
CDR3aa: CASSLWGATGKSNTEAFF
CDR3nt: TGTGCCAGCAGTCTGTGGGGGGCGACAGGCAAGTCGAACACTGAAGCTTTCTTT

abundance: .
j_gene: TRBJ1-6
d_gene: .
v_gene: TRBV6-5
CDR3aa: CASSYSRNSPLHF
CDR3nt: TGTGCCAGCAGTTACTCGCGGAATTCACCCCTCCACTTT

abundance: .
j_gene: TRBJ1-2
d_gene: TRBD1
v_gene: TRBV6-2/TRBV6-3
CDR3aa: CASSYITGDYGYTF
CDR3nt: TGTGCCAGCAGTTATATTACAGGGGACTATGGCTACACCTTC

abundance: .
j_gene: TRBJ2-5
d_gene: .
v_gene: TRBV5-1
CDR3aa: CASSLEAVRETQYF
CDR3nt: TGCGCCAGCAGCTTGGAGGCAGTCCGGGAGACCCAGTACTTC